This TCR beta chain was sequenced during a study of blood T cell repertoires in COVID-19. Repertoires were generated with immunoSEQ multiplex PCR, while TCRdb's copy carries only in-frame clones and drops some. The table has about 400,000 clones, approximately 87% seen once. Recruits, aged about 18 to 90 years, lived in roughly 22 US areas. The sequence derives from a woman aged 25 to 45 with acute COVID-19. Sequences were obtained from PBMCs or T cells enriched from blood (not recorded which).

Here the CDR3 DNA reads TGTGCCAGCAGCCAGGGACTAGCGGGGGGACGATACAATGAGCAGTTCTTC. This gives the protein CASSQGLAGGRYNEQFF. This sequence joins TRBV7-2 and TRBJ2-1, with 15 bases matching TRBD2. The CDR3 sequence is 17 residues long. V shed 5 bases, J shed 4 bases, and the junction held 6 bases outside the gene matches. The germline gives CDR1 SGHTA, CDR2 FQGNSA.